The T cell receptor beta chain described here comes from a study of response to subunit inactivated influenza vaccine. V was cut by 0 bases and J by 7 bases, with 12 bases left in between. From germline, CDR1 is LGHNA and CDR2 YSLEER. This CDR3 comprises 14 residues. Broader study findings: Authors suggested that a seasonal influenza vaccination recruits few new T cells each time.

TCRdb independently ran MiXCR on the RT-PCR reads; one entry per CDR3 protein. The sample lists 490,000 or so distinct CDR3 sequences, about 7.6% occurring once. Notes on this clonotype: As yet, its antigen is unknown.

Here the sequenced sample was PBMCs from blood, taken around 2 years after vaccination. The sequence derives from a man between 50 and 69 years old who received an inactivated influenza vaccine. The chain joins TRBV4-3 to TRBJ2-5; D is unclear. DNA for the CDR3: TGCGCCAGCAGCCAAGATGCCGGCGGCGGGACCCAGTACTTC. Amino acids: CASSQDAGGGTQYF.